This T cell receptor beta chain was obtained from a study of blood T cell repertoires in COVID-19. Across the study: Nucleic acid was either cDNA or gDNA, and it came from T cells, B-cell-depleted T cells, or PBMCs.

As handled by the study authors: Amplified reference gene primers provided the basis for estimating nucleated cell counts. Assay: immunoSEQ multiplex PCR; the TCRdb copy retains only in-frame clones and omits some. The V and J calls and clone size come from that table; D and trimming were worked out from the DNA. The table has hundreds of thousands of clones, approximately 86% seen once; the top ten hold roughly 1.6%. The CDR3 totals 15 residues. The ends were cut back, 0 bases at V and 3 bases at J, with 11 bases in the middle. Germline CDR1 and CDR2: LGHNA and YNFKEQ. This sequence joins TRBV4-2 and TRBJ1-1; D perhaps matches TRBD1 (6 bases). Sample: PBMCs or T cells enriched from blood (not recorded which). This clonotype originated in a woman in her 50s who had recovered from COVID-19. In nucleotides, the CDR3 is TGTGCCAGCAGCCAAGATCGGAGGACAGACACTGAAGCTTTCTTT. It yields the protein CASSQDRRTDTEAFF.